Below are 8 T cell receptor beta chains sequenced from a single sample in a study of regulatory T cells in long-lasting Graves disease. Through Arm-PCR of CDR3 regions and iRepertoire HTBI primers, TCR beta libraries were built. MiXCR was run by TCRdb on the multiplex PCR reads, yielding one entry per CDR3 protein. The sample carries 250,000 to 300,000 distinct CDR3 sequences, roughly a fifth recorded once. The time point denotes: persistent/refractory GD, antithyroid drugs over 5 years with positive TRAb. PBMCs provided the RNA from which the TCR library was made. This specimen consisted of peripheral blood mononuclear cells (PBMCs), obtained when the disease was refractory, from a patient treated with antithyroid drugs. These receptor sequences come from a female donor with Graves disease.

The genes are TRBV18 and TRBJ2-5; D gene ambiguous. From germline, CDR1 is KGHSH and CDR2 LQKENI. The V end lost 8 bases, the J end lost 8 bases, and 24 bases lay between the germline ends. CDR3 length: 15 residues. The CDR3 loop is CASQAAKENKRTQYF. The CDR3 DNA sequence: TGTGCCAGCCAAGCAGCCAAAGAAAACAAGAGAACCCAGTACTTC.

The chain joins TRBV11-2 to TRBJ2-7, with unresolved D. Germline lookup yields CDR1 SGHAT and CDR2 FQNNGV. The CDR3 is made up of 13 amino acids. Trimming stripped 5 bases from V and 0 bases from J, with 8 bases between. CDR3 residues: CASSLYSSYEQYF. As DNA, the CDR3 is TGTGCCAGCAGCCTATATAGCTCCTACGAGCAGTACTTC. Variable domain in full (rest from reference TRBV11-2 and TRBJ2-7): EAGVAQSPRYKIIEKRQSVAFWCNPISGHATLYWYQQILGQGPKLLIQFQNNGVVDDSQLPKDRFSAERLKGVDSTLKIQPAKLEDSAVYLCASSLYSSYEQYFGPGTRLTVT.

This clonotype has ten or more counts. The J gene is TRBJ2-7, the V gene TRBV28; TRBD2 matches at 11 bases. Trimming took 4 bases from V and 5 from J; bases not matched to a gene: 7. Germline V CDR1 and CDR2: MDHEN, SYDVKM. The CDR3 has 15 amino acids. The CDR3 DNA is TGTGCCAGCAGTTGGTTAGCGGGAGGGAGGAACGAGCAGTACTTC. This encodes CASSWLAGGRNEQYF.

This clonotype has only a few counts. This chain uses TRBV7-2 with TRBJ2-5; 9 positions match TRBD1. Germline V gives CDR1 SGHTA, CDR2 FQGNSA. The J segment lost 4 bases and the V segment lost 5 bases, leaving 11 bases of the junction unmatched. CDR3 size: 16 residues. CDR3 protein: CASSPPSDRGRETQYF. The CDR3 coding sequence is TGTGCCAGCAGCCCACCCTCGGACAGGGGACGAGAGACCCAGTACTTC.

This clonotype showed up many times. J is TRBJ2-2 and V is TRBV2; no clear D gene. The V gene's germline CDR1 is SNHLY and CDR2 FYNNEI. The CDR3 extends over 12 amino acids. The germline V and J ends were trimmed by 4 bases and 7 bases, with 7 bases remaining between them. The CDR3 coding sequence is TGTGCCAGCAGTGGTCGAGGCGGGGAGCTGTTTTTT. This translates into CASSGRGGELFF.

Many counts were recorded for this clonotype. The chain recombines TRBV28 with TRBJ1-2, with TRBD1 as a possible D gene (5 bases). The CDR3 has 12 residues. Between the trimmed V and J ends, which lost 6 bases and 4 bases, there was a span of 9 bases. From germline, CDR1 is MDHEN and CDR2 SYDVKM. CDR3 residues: CASRSGGYGYTF. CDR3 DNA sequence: TGTGCCAGCAGGTCGGGGGGCTATGGCTACACCTTC.

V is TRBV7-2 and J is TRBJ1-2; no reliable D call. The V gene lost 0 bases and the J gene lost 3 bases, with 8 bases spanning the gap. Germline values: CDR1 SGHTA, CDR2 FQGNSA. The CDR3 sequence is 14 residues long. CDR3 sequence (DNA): TGTGCCAGCAGCTTAGCAGGGATGGACTATGGCTACACCTTC. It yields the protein CASSLAGMDYGYTF.

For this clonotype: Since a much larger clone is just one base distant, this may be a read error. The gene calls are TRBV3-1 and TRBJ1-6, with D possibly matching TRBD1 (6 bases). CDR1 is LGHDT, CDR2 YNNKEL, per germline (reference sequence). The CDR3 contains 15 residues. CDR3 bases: TGTGTCAGCAGCGAGGCCAGGGGAGGGAATCCACCCCTCCACTTT. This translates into CVSSEARGGNPPLHF.